This section outlines one T cell receptor beta chain sequence together with its context. The antigen it recognizes is unknown. The record has no base qualities; no much larger clone is one base away. Enrolling through a virtual design, the prospective study's participants ranged in age from roughly 18 to 100 years and lived across 24 United States geographic areas. To assign participants to cohorts, the prospective study relied on clinical history that participants themselves reported in a screening survey and a study questionnaire. Each participant in the prospective study had whole blood, serum and a nasopharyngeal or oropharyngeal swab collected by mobile phlebotomists. Additional blood draws and questionnaires over a 2-month period could optionally be provided by prospective study participants. Prospective study blood samples were shipped either frozen or at room temperature before DNA extraction.

This sample stems from a study of blood T cell repertoires in COVID-19 (dated by TCRdb to the early 2020s). A note on the overall study: The collaborator samples originated in the United States, Italy and Spain and spanned the acute and convalescent phases of COVID-19. The prospective study material was composed of cDNA or gDNA derived from T cells, B-cell-depleted T cells, or PBMCs. Samples came from the ongoing ImmuneRACE study (first 160 participants) plus 1,254 subjects from 6 global collaborators. Where available, HLA class I and class II types were taken from metadata supplied by the sample provider and were not determined by assay-based typing. The repertoires were released in a freely available public database meant as a resource for research on the immune response to SARS-CoV-2. The sample metadata nearly always contained a de-identified subject ID, COVID-19 status, age in years and sex. The dataset comprised deeply sampled blood TCRbeta repertoires from subjects exposed to, actively infected with, or recovered from COVID-19. What the work shows at the level of the full study, not this receptor alone: The quantity of clinical and demographic metadata differed by source and by participant and was supplied without curation.

TCRbeta CDR3 regions were amplified from genomic DNA using the immunoSEQ Assay, a bias-controlled multiplex PCR. In the paper's pipeline: The number of nucleated cells in each sample was estimated by amplification of reference gene primers within the assay. To quantify the absolute abundance of each unique TCRbeta CDR3 rearrangement, sequence reads were collapsed and filtered. For each sample, productive Simpson clonality was calculated by taking the square root of Simpson's diversity index across productive rearrangements. Here the immuneACCESS table is served through TCRdb, limited to in-frame sequences with V and J called. Missing clones are a known gap in these copies; in checked studies unresolved V genes cover under half, and the rest lacks a known reason. Clone size and V and J calls were adopted from that table, with D and trimming inferred from the DNA. The sample table lists a few hundred thousand clones, 87% of them with a count of one. The ten most abundant clones make up around 10% of the sample.

The germline V gene specifies MNHEY as CDR1 and SVGEGT as CDR2. The V end gives up 2 bases and the J end 1 base, leaving 11 bases in the junction not matched to a gene. From its cysteine to its phenylalanine, the CDR3 spans 18 amino acids. The kept DNA is CDR3 alone, 54 bases in frame from the first base. The sequence was obtained from a man aged 18 to 29 with acute COVID-19. The sample taken for sequencing was PBMCs or T cells enriched from blood (not recorded which). This sequence uses TRBV6-2 or TRBV6-3 and TRBJ1-1, with 9 bases matching TRBD1. The nucleotide sequence is given as TGTGCCAGCAGTTACGTACCGGGACAGGGTCTATGGAACACTGAAGCTTTCTTT. Its amino acids are CASSYVPGQGLWNTEAFF.